This T cell receptor (beta chain) emerged from a study of OX40 agonist ivuxolimab in advanced cancers. Whole-study context: The drug used for patients, ivuxolimab, was an agonistic anti-OX40 (CD134) antibody. Averaging approximately 60 years in age, with a range of about 23 to 79, the cohort was more than 75% male.

CDR3 length: 20 amino acids. CDR1 is SGHNT and CDR2 is YYREEE in the germline V gene (reference sequence). Losses at the gene ends were 6 bases for V and 4 bases for J; bases not matched to a gene: 19. Measured with immunoSEQ multiplex PCR; TCRdb has only the in-frame clones, and not every one. The table includes approximately 53,000 clones, approximately 92% detected once. Prior autoimmune disease or systemic immunosuppression barred patients. The chain links TRBV5-4 to TRBJ2-7; 16 bases agree with TRBD2. This sample comprised CD4+ or CD8+ T cells sorted from blood, obtained in a trial of the OX40 agonist ivuxolimab. The sequence came from an adult with an advanced solid tumor such as melanoma, head and neck, liver or kidney cancer. The DNA of the CDR3 is TGTGCCAGCATCGCGTATAGGGGACTAGCGGGAGGGAGATTCTTTTACGAGCAGTACTTC. It specifies CASIAYRGLAGGRFFYEQYF. The variable domain in full, completed from reference TRBV5-4 and TRBJ2-7, reads ETGVTQSPTHLIKTRGQQVTLRCSSQSGHNTVSWYQQALGQGPQFIFQYYREEENGRGNFPPRFSGLQFPNYSSELNVNALELDDSALYLCASIAYRGLAGGRFFYEQYFGPGTRLTVT.